This TCR beta chain was sequenced in a study of OX40 agonist ivuxolimab in advanced cancers. Study details: Prior anti-PD-1, anti-PD-L1 or anti-CTLA-4 therapy did not bar entry, and 40% had some. Partial responses were achieved by three patients, one with hepatocellular carcinoma and two with cutaneous melanoma.

Here immunoSEQ multiplex PCR was the method, and the copy in TCRdb shows in-frame clones only, minus some. The data hold fewer than 15,000 clones, with about 78% observed a single time. Study-wide points: Averaging showed that CD8+ T cells had more expanded clones than CD4+ did.

As regards this clone: Its antigen is as yet unknown. A much larger clone is a single base away; this may be a read error.

Systemic immunosuppression or autoimmune disease history was grounds to exclude patients. The sample here was CD4+ or CD8+ T cells sorted from blood, taken in a trial of the OX40 agonist ivuxolimab. This receptor was obtained from an adult with an advanced solid tumor such as melanoma, head and neck, liver or kidney cancer.

CDR3 bases: TGTGCCAGCAGTGACACTAGCGGCTCCTACAATGAGCAGTTCTTC. This sequence encodes CASSDTSGSYNEQFF. The rearrangement joins TRBV6-4 to TRBJ2-1; 8 positions agree with TRBD2. This CDR3 region has 15 residues. After removal of 2 bases from V and 0 bases from J, the junction contained 0 bases not matched to a gene. In germline, CDR1 is MRHNA, CDR2 SNTAGT.